This T cell receptor beta chain is from a study of T cells expressing NK-cell markers. Study-level information: Seven of the eight sequenced donors were classified as HCMV-seropositive, and one was classified as seronegative.

CDR1 KGHDR and CDR2 SFDVKD come from the germline V gene. The CDR3 contains 15 residues. Production of TCR beta cDNA relied on 5'RACE template switching with UMIs. Reanalyzing the 5' RACE reads, TCRdb keeps one entry per CDR3 protein, without DNA. The sample has approximately 380,000 distinct CDR3 sequences. Material: blood T cells: a sorted CD56 or NKG2C T cell subset, CD4+ or CD8+ T cells, or bulk PBMC T cells (not recorded which). The sequence was collected from a man aged 18-75 years in good health. This chain uses TRBV24-1 with TRBJ2-1; TCRdb outputs TRBD1, but without DNA this stays unchecked. The CDR3 loop is CATSDGTGFTNEQFF.